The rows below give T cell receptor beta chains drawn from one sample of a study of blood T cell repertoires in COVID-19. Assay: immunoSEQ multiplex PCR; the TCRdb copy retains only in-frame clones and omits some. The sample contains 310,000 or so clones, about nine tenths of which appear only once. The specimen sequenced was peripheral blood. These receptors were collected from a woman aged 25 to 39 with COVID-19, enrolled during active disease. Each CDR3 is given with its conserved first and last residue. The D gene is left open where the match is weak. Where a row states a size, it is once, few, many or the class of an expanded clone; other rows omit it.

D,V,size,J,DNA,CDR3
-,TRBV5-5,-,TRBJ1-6,TGTGCCAGCAGCTTGGCCCTTGCGGGGCGGGGTAATTCACCCCTCCACTTT,CASSLALAGRGNSPLHF
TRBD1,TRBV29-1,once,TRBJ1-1,TGCAGCGGGAACAGGGGAATGAACACTGAAGCTTTCTTT,CSGNRGMNTEAFF
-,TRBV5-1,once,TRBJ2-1,TGCGCCAGCAGCTATCTCCTATCAGGAGGGATCAGCTCCTACAATGAGCAGTTCTTC,CASSYLLSGGISSYNEQFF
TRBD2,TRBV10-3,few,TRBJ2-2,TGTGCCATCAGTACCAGGGAGGGGAACACCGGGGAGCTGTTTTTT,CAISTREGNTGELFF
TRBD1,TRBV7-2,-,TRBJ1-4,TGTGCCAGCAGCCAACAGACAGGGGGCGGGGAAAAACTGTTTTTT,CASSQQTGGGEKLFF
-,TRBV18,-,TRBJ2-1,TGTGCCAGCTCGTCGACAGGACAGGGTTCGACTAGCGGCATCACTTCTGGGTACAATGAGCAGTTCTTC,CASSSTGQGSTSGITSGYNEQFF
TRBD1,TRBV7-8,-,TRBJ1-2,TGTGCCAGCAGCTTTTGGACAGGGGGCGACGGCTACACCTTC,CASSFWTGGDGYTF
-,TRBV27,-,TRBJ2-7,TGTGCCAGCAGGAGACTGACGGACTACGAGCAGTACTTC,CASRRLTDYEQYF
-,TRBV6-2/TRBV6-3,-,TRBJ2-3,TGTGCCAGCAGTTACCCCCCCCGGGGCACAGATACGCAGTATTTT,CASSYPPRGTDTQYF
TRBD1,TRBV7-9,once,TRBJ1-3,TGTGCCAGCAGCTTGCAGGGGGCAGTGTCTGGAAACACCATATATTTT,CASSLQGAVSGNTIYF
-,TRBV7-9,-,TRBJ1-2,TGTGCCAGCAGCGGTCAGTTCTATGGCTACACCTTC,CASSGQFYGYTF
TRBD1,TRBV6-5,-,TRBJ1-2,TGTGCCAGCAGCCTCCGACAGGGAGACTTTTATGGCTACACCTTC,CASSLRQGDFYGYTF
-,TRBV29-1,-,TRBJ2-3,TGCAGCGTCTCCCCAACTAGGAGCACAGATACGCAGTATTTT,CSVSPTRSTDTQYF
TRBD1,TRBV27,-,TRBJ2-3,TGTGCCAGCAGTTTATCGGCCGCGACAGGGGAATTTGATACGCAGTATTTT,CASSLSAATGEFDTQYF
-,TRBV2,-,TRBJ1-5,TGTGCCAGCGGGGGCAGGGAATCCATCCCTCAGCCCCAGCATTTT,CASGGRESIPQPQHF
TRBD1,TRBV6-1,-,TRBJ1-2,TGTGCCAGCAGTGAAACAGGGGGCGCGTCGTATGGCTACACCTTC,CASSETGGASYGYTF
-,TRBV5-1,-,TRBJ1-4,TGCGCCAGCAGCTTGAAGGGGCGCGTTGCAACTAATGAAAAACTGTTTTTT,CASSLKGRVATNEKLFF
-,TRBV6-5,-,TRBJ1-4,TGTGCCACACAGTCCCGGCCGTTAACTAATGAAAAACTGTTTTTT,CATQSRPLTNEKLFF
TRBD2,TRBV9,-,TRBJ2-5,TGTGCCAGCAGCCCCCGCCCCGGGACTAGCGGGCAGACCCAGTACTTC,CASSPRPGTSGQTQYF
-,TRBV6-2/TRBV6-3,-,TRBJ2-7,TGTGCCAGCAGTAGCGTGCGCGGAGGCGAGCAGTACTTC,CASSSVRGGEQYF
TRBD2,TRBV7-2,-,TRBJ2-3,TGTGCCAGCAGCTTAAGCGGGGTCGGAGATACGCAGTATTTT,CASSLSGVGDTQYF
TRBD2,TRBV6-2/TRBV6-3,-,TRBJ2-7,TGTGCCAGCAGCCAAGGACTAGCCATCGAGCAGTACTTC,CASSQGLAIEQYF
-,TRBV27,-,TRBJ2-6,TGTGCCAGCAGTTTTCTGGGCATTTCTGGGGCCAACGTCCTGACTTTC,CASSFLGISGANVLTF
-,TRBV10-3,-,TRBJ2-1,TGTGCCATCATTGGGCAGGGCGAGCATGAGCAGTTCTTC,CAIIGQGEHEQFF
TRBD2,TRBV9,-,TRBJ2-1,TGTGCCAGCAGCGTAGCCCCACCTGGGACTAGCGGATACAATGAGCAGTTCTTC,CASSVAPPGTSGYNEQFF
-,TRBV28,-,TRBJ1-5,TGTGCCAGCAGCCTCCCGGACACTTTAGGTCAGCCCCAGCATTTT,CASSLPDTLGQPQHF
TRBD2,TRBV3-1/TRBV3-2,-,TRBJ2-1,TGTGCCAGCAGCCGAAGGACTAGCGGGAGGGCGGCGTACAATGAGCAGTTCTTC,CASSRRTSGRAAYNEQFF
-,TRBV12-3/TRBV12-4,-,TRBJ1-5,TGTGCCAGCAGACGGGGAAGTGGGCCCCAGCATTTT,CASRRGSGPQHF
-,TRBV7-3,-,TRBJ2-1,TGTGCCAGCAGCTTCCCGGAACAGGGCTACAATGAGCAGTTCTTC,CASSFPEQGYNEQFF
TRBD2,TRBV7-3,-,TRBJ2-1,TGTGCCAGCAGCGCGGGACTAGCGGGAGGGGAAAATGAGCAGTTCTTC,CASSAGLAGGENEQFF
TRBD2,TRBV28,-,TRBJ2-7,TGTGCCAGCAGTCCCGGGACTAGCGGGATCCACGAGCAGTACTTC,CASSPGTSGIHEQYF
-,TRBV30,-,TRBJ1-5,TGTGCCTGGAGTGTACGGGAGGCCCAGCATTTT,CAWSVREAQHF
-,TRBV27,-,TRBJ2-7,TGTGCCAGCAGCTCCAGACTGCCCCCCTACGAGCAGTACTTC,CASSSRLPPYEQYF
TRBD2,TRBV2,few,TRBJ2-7,TGTGCCAGCAGTGGACTAGCGGGCCACTACGAGCAGTACTTC,CASSGLAGHYEQYF
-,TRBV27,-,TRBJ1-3,TGTGCCAGCAGTCCCCCTTCTGGAAACACCATATATTTT,CASSPPSGNTIYF
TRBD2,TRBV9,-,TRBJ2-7,TGTGCCAGCAGCGTAGTAACTAGCGGCGGCCCCCAGCCCTACGAGCAGTACTTC,CASSVVTSGGPQPYEQYF
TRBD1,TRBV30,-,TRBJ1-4,TGTGCCTGGAGTCTCGACAGGGGCAAGGGGGAAAAACTGTTTTTT,CAWSLDRGKGEKLFF
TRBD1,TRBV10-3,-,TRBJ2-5,TGTGCCATCAGTGAGCAGGGGGTCGAGACCCAGTACTTC,CAISEQGVETQYF
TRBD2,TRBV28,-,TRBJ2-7,TGTGCCACCATGGGAACGGGGGGCTCCTACGAGCAGTACTTC,CATMGTGGSYEQYF
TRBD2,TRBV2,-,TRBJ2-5,TGTGCGAGCGGGGCGGATCAAGAGACCCAGTACTTC,CASGADQETQYF
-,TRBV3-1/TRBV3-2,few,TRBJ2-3,TGTGCCAGCAGCCAAGATATAACGCAGGGTACAAGCGGCACAGATACGCAGTATTTT,CASSQDITQGTSGTDTQYF
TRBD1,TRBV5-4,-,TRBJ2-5,TGTGCCAGCAGCACTCGCAGGGGGCCCGAAGAGACCCAGTACTTC,CASSTRRGPEETQYF
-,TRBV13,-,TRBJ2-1,TGTGCCAGCAGCTTAGAGCCGGTCTACAATGAGCAGTTCTTC,CASSLEPVYNEQFF
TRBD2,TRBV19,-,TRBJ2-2,TGTGCCAGTAGTGGGGGTAGCGGGAGGGCCCTCCCCGGGGAGCTGTTTTTT,CASSGGSGRALPGELFF